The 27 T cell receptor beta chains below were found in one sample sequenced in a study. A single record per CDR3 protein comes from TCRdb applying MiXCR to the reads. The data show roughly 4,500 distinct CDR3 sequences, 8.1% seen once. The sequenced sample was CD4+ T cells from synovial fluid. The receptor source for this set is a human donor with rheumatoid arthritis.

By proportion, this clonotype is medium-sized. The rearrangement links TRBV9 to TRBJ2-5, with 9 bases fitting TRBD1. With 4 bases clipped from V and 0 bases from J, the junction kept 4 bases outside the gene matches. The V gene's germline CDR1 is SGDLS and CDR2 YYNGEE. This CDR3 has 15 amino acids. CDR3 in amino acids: CASSSGTGNQETQYF. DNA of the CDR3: TGTGCCAGCAGCTCCGGGACAGGGAACCAAGAGACCCAGTACTTC. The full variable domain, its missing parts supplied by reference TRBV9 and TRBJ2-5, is DSGVTQTPKHLITATGQRVTLRCSPRSGDLSVYWYQQSLDQGLQFLIQYYNGEERAKGNILERFSAQQFPDLHSELNLSSLELGDSALYFCASSSGTGNQETQYFGPGTRLLVL.

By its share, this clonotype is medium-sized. In DNA, the CDR3 is TGCAGTGCTAGAGACATCCGGACTAGCTGGGGTGAGCAGTTCTTC. This encodes CSARDIRTSWGEQFF. The V gene is TRBV20-1, the J gene TRBJ2-1, with 8 bases that match TRBD2. Germline V CDR1 and CDR2: DFQATT, SNEGSKA (reference sequence). This CDR3 region has 15 residues. Losses at the gene ends were 0 bases for V and 9 bases for J; bases not matched to a gene: 10.

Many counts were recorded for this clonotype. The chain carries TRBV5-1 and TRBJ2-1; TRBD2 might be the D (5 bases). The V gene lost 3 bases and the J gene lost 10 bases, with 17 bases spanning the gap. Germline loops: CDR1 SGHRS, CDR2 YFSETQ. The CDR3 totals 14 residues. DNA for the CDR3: TGCGCCAGCAGCTCGAACCACCCTTCGGGGGAGCAGTTCTTC. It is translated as CASSSNHPSGEQFF.

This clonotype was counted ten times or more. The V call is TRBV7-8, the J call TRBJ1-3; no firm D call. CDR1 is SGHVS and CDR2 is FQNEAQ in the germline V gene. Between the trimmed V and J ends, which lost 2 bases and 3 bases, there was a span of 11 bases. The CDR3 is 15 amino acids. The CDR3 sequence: CASSLNPSDGNTIYF. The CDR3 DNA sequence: TGTGCCAGCAGCTTAAACCCGAGTGATGGAAACACCATATATTTT.

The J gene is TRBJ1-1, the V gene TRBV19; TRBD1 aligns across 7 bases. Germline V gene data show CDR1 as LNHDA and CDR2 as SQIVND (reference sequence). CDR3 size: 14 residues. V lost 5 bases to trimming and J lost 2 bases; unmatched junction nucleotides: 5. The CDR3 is CASSPQGVNTEAFF. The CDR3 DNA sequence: TGTGCCAGTAGTCCCCAGGGGGTCAACACTGAAGCTTTCTTT.

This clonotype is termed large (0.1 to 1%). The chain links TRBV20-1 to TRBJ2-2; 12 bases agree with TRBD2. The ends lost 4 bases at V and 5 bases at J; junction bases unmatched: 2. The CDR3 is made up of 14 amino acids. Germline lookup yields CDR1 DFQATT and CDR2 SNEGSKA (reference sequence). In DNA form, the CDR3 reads TGCAGTGCTACCGGACTAGCGGGGACCGGGGAGCTGTTTTTT. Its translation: CSATGLAGTGELFF.

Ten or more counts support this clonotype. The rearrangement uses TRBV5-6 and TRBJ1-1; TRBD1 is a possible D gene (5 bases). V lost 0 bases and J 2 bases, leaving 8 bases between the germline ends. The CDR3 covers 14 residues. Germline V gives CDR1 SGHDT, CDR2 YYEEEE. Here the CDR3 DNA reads TGTGCCAGCAGCTTGGCCGGGGGAAACACTGAAGCTTTCTTT. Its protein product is CASSLAGGNTEAFF.

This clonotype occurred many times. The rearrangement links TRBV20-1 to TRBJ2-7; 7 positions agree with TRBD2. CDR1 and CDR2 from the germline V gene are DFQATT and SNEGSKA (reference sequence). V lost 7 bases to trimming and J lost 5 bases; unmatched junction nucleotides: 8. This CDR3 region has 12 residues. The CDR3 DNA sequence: TGCAGTGGTTCTAAAGGGAGGGACGAGCAGTACTTC. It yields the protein CSGSKGRDEQYF.

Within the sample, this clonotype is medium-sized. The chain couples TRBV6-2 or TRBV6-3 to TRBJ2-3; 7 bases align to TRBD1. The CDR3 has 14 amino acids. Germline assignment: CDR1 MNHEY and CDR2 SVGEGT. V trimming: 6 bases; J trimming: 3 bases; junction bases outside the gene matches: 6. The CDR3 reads CASRDRVLTDTQYF. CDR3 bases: TGTGCCAGCAGAGACAGGGTTTTGACAGATACGCAGTATTTT.

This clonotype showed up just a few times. The CDR3 bases are TGTGCCAGTCAACGTGAAAGGTCGAGGACTCATCCCTACGAGCAGTACTTC. Protein product: CASQRERSRTHPYEQYF. The V and J genes are TRBV2 and TRBJ2-7; a possible D gene is TRBD2 (5 bases). CDR1 and CDR2 (germline): SNHLY, FYNNEI. V lost 9 bases and J lost 2, with 26 bases in between. This CDR3 is 17 amino acids long.

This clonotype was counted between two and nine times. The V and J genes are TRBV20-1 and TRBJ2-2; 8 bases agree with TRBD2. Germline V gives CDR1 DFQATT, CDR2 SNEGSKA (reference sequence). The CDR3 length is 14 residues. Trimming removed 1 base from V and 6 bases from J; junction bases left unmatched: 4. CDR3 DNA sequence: TGCAGTGCTAGAGCGGCGGGAGGATCCGGGGAGCTGTTTTTT. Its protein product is CSARAAGGSGELFF.

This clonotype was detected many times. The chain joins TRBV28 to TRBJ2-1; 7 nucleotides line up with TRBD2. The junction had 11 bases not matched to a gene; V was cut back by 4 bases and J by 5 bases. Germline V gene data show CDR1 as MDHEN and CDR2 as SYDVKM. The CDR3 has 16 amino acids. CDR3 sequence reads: CASSSGGGGRNNEQFF. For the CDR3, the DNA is TGTGCCAGCAGTTCCGGCGGGGGTGGGAGGAACAATGAGCAGTTCTTC.

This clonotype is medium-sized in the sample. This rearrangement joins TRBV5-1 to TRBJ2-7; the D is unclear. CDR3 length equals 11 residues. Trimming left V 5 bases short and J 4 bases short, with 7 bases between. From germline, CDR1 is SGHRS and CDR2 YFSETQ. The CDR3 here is CASRSEYEQYF. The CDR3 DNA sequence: TGCGCCAGCAGGAGCGAATACGAGCAGTACTTC.

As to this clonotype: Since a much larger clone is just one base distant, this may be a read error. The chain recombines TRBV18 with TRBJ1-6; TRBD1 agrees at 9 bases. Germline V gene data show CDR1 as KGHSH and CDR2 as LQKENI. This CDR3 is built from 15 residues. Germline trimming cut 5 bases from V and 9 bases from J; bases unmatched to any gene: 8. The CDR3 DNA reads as TGTGCCAGCTCAAGTACAGGGGGCATTGGTTCACCCCTCCACTTT. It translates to CASSSTGGIGSPLHF.

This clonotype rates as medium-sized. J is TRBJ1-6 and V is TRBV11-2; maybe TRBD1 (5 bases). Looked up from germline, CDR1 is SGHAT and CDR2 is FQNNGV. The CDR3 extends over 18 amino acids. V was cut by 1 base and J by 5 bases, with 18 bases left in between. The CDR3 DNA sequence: TGTGCCAGCAGCTTAGGGGCGGGGATTTGGGGCAATAATTCACCCCTCCACTTT. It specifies CASSLGAGIWGNNSPLHF.

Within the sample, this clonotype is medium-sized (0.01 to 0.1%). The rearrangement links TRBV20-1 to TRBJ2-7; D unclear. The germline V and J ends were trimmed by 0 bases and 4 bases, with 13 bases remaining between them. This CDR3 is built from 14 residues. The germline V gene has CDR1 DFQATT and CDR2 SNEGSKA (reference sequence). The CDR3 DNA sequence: TGCAGTGCTAGAGATAGAACAAGGATATACGAGCAGTACTTC. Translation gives CSARDRTRIYEQYF.

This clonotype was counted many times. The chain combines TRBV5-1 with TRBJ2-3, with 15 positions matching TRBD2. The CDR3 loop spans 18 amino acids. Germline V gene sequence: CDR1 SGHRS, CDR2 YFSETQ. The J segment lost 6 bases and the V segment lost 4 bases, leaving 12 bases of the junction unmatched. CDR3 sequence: CASSPFSGTSGRIDTQYF. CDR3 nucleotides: TGCGCCAGCAGCCCTTTCTCCGGGACTAGCGGGAGGATCGATACGCAGTATTTT.

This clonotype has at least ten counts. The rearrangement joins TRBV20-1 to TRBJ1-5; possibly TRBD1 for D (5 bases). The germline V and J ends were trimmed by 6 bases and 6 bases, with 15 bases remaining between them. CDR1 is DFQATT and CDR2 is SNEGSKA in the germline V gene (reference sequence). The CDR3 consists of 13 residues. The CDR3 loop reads CSAPGSTAQPQHF. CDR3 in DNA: TGCAGTGCCCCAGGGAGTACCGCTCAGCCCCAGCATTTT.

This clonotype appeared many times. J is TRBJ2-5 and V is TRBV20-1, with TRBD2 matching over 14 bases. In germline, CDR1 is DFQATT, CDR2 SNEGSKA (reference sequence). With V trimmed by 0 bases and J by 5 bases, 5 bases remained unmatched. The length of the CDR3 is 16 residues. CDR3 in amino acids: CSARDPGTSGSETQYF. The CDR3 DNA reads TGCAGTGCTAGAGACCCAGGGACTAGCGGGAGCGAGACCCAGTACTTC.

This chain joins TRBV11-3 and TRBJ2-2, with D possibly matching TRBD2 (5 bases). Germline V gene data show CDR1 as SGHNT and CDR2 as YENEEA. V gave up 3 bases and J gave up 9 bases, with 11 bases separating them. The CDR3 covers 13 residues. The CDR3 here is CASSLRVTRELFF. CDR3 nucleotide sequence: TGTGCCAGCAGCTTGCGGGTGACCAGGGAGCTGTTTTTT.

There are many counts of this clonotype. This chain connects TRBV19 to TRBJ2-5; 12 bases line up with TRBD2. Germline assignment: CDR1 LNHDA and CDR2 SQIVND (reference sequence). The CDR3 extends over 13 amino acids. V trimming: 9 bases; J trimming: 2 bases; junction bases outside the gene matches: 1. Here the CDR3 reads CASGLAGQETQYF. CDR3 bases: TGTGCCAGCGGACTAGCGGGGCAAGAGACCCAGTACTTC.

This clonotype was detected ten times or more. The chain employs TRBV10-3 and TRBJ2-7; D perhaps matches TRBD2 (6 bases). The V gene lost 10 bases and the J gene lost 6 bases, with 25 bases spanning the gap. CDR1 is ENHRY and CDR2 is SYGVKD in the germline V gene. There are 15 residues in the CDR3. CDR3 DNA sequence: TGTGCCACACTCCGGGACTGGACGCAGAATAGCGAGCAGTACTTC. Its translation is CATLRDWTQNSEQYF.

The CDR3 nucleotides are TGTGCCAGCAGCACATTGGTGGGGGATGAAAAACTGTTTTTT. Protein sequence: CASSTLVGDEKLFF. The chain employs TRBV11-2 and TRBJ1-4; D perhaps matches TRBD1 (5 bases). V was clipped by 5 bases and J by 6 bases, with 13 bases between them. Germline V CDR1 and CDR2: SGHAT, FQNNGV. CDR3 length: 14 residues.

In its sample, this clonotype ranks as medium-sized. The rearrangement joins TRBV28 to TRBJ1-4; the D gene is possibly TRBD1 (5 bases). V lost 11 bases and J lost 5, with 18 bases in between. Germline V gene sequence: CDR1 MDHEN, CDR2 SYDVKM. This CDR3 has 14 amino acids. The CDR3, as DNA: TGTGCCGGGGCCTCCAGCCAATTCAATGAAAAACTGTTTTTT. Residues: CAGASSQFNEKLFF.

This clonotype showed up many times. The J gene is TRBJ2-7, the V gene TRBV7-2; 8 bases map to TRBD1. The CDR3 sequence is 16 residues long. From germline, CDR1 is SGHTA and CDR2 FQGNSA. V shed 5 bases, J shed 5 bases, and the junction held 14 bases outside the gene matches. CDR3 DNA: TGTGCCAGCAGCACCCGATCTGGACAGGGAAGGAACGAGCAGTACTTC. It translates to CASSTRSGQGRNEQYF.

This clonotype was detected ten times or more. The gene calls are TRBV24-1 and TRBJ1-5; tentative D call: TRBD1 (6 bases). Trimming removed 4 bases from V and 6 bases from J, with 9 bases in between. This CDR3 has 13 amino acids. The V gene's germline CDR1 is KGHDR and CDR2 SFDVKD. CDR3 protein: CATSEQGGQPQHF. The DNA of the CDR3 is TGTGCCACCAGTGAACAGGGTGGTCAGCCCCAGCATTTT.

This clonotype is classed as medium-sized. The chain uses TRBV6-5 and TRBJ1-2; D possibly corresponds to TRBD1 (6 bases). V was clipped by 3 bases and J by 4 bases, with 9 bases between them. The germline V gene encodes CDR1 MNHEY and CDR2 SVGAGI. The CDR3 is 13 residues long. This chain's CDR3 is CASSYQGRYGYTF. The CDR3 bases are TGTGCCAGCAGTTATCAGGGGCGCTATGGCTACACCTTC.